The 4 T cell receptor beta chains in this list originate from one sample, sequenced in a study of blood T cell repertoires in COVID-19. Measured with immunoSEQ multiplex PCR; TCRdb has only the in-frame clones, and not every one. Among some 33,000 clones listed, roughly 90% were seen once. Sequenced sample: peripheral blood. The origin of the receptors is a man in his fifties or sixties with acute or convalescent COVID-19.

This clone was recorded only once. This sequence joins TRBV15 and TRBJ2-2, with TRBD1 matching 8 bases. Looked up from germline, CDR1 is LNHNV and CDR2 is YYDKDF (reference sequence). CDR3 length equals 16 residues. Germline trimming cut 3 bases from V and 2 bases from J; bases unmatched to any gene: 5. This CDR3 reads CATSRNRGANTGELFF. CDR3 nucleotides: TGTGCCACCAGCAGGAACAGGGGGGCAAACACCGGGGAGCTGTTTTTT.

The rearrangement uses TRBV28 and TRBJ2-3, with D possibly matching TRBD1 (5 bases). Germline V gives CDR1 MDHEN, CDR2 SYDVKM. V lost 1 base, J lost 2 bases, and 16 bases lay in between. The CDR3 loop spans 17 amino acids. CDR3 sequence: CASSLYQGRGYTDTQYF. The CDR3 nucleotides are TGTGCCAGCAGTTTATACCAGGGAAGGGGCTACACAGATACGCAGTATTTT. Filled out from reference TRBV28 and TRBJ2-3, the complete variable domain reads DVKVTQSSRYLVKRTGEKVFLECVQDMDHENMFWYRQDPGLGLRLIYFSYDVKMKEKGDIPEGYSVSREKKERFSLILESASTNQTSMYLCASSLYQGRGYTDTQYFGPGTRLTVL.

The chain uses TRBV5-5 and TRBJ2-1; TRBD2 aligns across 9 bases. There are 15 residues in the CDR3. Germline values: CDR1 SGHKS, CDR2 YYEKEE (reference sequence). With 5 bases clipped from V and 3 bases from J, the junction kept 6 bases outside the gene matches. CDR3 sequence reads: CASRTTSGYYNEQFF. The CDR3 DNA reads TGTGCCAGCAGAACCACTAGCGGGTACTACAATGAGCAGTTCTTC.

This chain uses TRBV7-2 with TRBJ2-4; TRBD1 matches at 8 bases. V lost 4 bases to trimming and J lost 8 bases; unmatched junction nucleotides: 7. The CDR3 contains 14 residues. In germline, CDR1 is SGHTA, CDR2 FQGNSA. This CDR3 is CASSWRTGSDIQYF. The DNA of the CDR3 is TGTGCCAGCAGCTGGCGGACAGGGAGTGACATTCAGTACTTC.